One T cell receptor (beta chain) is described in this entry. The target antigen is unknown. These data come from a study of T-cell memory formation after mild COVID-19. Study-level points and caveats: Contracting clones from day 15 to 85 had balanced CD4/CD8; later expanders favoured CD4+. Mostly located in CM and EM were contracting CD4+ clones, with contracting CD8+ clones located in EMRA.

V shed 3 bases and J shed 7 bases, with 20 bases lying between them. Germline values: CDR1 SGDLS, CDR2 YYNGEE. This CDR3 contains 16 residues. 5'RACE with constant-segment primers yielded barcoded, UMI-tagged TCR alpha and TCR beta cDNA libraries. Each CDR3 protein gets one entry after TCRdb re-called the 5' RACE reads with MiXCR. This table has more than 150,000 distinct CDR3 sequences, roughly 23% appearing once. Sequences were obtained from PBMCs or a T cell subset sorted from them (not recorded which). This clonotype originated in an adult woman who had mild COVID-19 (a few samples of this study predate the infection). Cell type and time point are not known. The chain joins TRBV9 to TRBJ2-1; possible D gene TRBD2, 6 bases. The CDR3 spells CASSGQWDFVLNEQFF. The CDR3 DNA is TGTGCCAGCAGCGGCCAATGGGACTTCGTCCTGAATGAGCAGTTCTTC. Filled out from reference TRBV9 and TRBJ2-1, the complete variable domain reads DSGVTQTPKHLITATGQRVTLRCSPRSGDLSVYWYQQSLDQGLQFLIQYYNGEERAKGNILERFSAQQFPDLHSELNLSSLELGDSALYFCASSGQWDFVLNEQFFGPGTRLTVL.